These 15 T cell receptor beta chains originate from one sample sequenced in a study of blood T cell repertoires in COVID-19. Clones were sequenced by immunoSEQ multiplex PCR, and TCRdb holds only the in-frame ones, with some missing. Of approximately 15,000 clones detected, approximately 91% appear once; the ten largest clones hold 20% to 30%. The sequenced material came from peripheral blood. These receptors were taken from a man in his sixties with acute or convalescent COVID-19.

The J gene is TRBJ2-2, the V gene TRBV9; no clear D gene. V dropped 4 bases and J dropped 2 bases, with 6 bases sitting between them. CDR1 is SGDLS, CDR2 YYNGEE, per germline. The CDR3 spans 13 residues. The CDR3 sequence: CASSPSNTGELFF. CDR3 coding DNA: TGTGCCAGCAGCCCAAGCAACACCGGGGAGCTGTTTTTT. The whole variable domain, filled in from reference TRBV9 and TRBJ2-2, reads DSGVTQTPKHLITATGQRVTLRCSPRSGDLSVYWYQQSLDQGLQFLIQYYNGEERAKGNILERFSAQQFPDLHSELNLSSLELGDSALYFCASSPSNTGELFFGEGSRLTVL.

The genes are TRBV7-6 and TRBJ2-2; possibly TRBD1 for D (5 bases). Trimming took off 2 bases at V and 1 base at J, with 14 bases between the two ends. The CDR3 runs 17 residues. From germline, CDR1 is SGHVS and CDR2 FNYEAQ. CDR3 nucleotides: TGTGCCAGCAGCTTATATGAACAGGACGAGAACACCGGGGAGCTGTTTTTT. Translating gives CASSLYEQDENTGELFF. Filled out from reference TRBV7-6 and TRBJ2-2, the complete variable domain reads GAGVSQSPRYKVTKRGQDVALRCDPISGHVSLYWYRQALGQGPEFLTYFNYEAQQDKSGLPNDRFSAERPEGSISTLTIQRTEQRDSAMYRCASSLYEQDENTGELFFGEGSRLTVL.

The CDR3 DNA follows: TGTGCCAGCAGCTTGCCCAGGGGAAGGAGGACCGGGGAGCTGTTTTTT. Translating gives CASSLPRGRRTGELFF. This sequence joins TRBV7-8 and TRBJ2-2; perhaps TRBD1 as D (6 bases). The V and J ends lost 3 bases and 5 bases respectively, with 16 bases between them. The CDR3 runs 16 residues. CDR1 and CDR2 from the germline V gene are SGHVS and FQNEAQ.

Remarks on this clone: The junction and the germline gene differ at one end; a read error may be behind it. The rearrangement joins TRBV28 to TRBJ1-2, with no clear D. CDR1 and CDR2 (germline): MDHEN, SYDVKM. The CDR3 has 15 residues. CDR3 sequence (DNA): TGTGCCACCGGGATCAGACCAGGCCGCTACTATGGCTTCACCTTC. Translation gives CATGIRPGRYYGFTF.

The genes are TRBV19 and TRBJ2-3; D possibly corresponds to TRBD1 (5 bases). Germline CDR1 LNHDA, CDR2 SQIVND (reference sequence). Trimming left V 4 bases short and J 5 bases short, with 10 bases between. The CDR3 sequence is 13 residues long. The CDR3 here is CASSTLTGDTQYF. Written as DNA, the CDR3 is TGTGCCAGTAGTACTCTAACAGGAGATACGCAGTATTTT.

The chain is built from TRBV3-1 (or the pseudogene TRBV3-2) and TRBJ2-3, with TRBD2 matching 7 bases. Trimming took 3 bases from V and 5 from J; bases not matched to a gene: 8. The CDR3 runs 15 residues. Germline CDR1 LGHDT, CDR2 YNNKEL (reference sequence). As DNA, the CDR3 is TGTGCCAGCAGCCAGCCCCGGGGGAGGGGAGATACGCAGTATTTT. It yields the protein CASSQPRGRGDTQYF.

This chain connects TRBV6-1 to TRBJ1-1; no clear D gene. The V end lost 2 bases, the J end lost 7 bases, and 11 bases lay between the germline ends. From germline, CDR1 is MNHNS and CDR2 SASEGT. The CDR3 runs to 13 residues. CDR3 sequence: CASSERAEGEAFF. The CDR3 DNA follows: TGTGCCAGCAGTGAAAGGGCCGAGGGTGAAGCTTTCTTT.

V and J are TRBV5-1 and TRBJ1-1; D may be TRBD1 (5 bases). The germline CDR1 and CDR2 sequences are SGHRS and YFSETQ. With 0 bases removed from V and 5 bases from J, the gap between germline ends came to 11 bases. This CDR3 is built from 14 residues. CDR3 sequence reads: CASSLEGIRTEAFF. CDR3 in DNA: TGCGCCAGCAGCTTGGAGGGGATCAGGACTGAAGCTTTCTTT.

The V and J genes are TRBV18 and TRBJ1-2; TRBD1 matches at 10 bases. The CDR3 is 15 amino acids. With V trimmed by 3 bases and J by 2 bases, 3 bases remained unmatched. Germline CDR1 and CDR2: KGHSH and LQKENI. CDR3 residues: CASSPPTGGNYGYTF. The DNA of the CDR3 is TGTGCCAGCTCACCGCCGACAGGGGGCAACTATGGCTACACCTTC.

The rearrangement uses TRBV27 and TRBJ2-7; D is possibly TRBD2 (5 bases). V lost 1 base and J 5 bases, leaving 12 bases between the germline ends. The CDR3 spans 14 residues. Germline values: CDR1 MNHEY, CDR2 SMNVEV (reference sequence). The CDR3 loop is CASSLWAGGDEQYF. As DNA, the CDR3 is TGTGCCAGCAGTTTATGGGCAGGAGGCGACGAGCAGTACTTC.

This clone appeared a single time. The chain employs TRBV29-1 and TRBJ2-1, with 7 bases fitting TRBD1. The CDR3 is 13 amino acids. CDR1 SQVTM and CDR2 ANQGSEA come from the germline V gene. CDR3 sequence (DNA): TGCAGGGGTACCGGGACAGATTACAATGAGCAGTTCTTC. Its translation: CRGTGTDYNEQFF.

The chain recombines TRBV28 with TRBJ2-7; 11 positions match TRBD2. Germline V gene data show CDR1 as MDHEN and CDR2 as SYDVKM. This CDR3 region has 15 residues. With V trimmed by 4 bases and J by 7 bases, 9 bases remained unmatched. Written as DNA, the CDR3 is TGTGCCAGCAGTTCCATAGCGGGAGGGCCTCGGGAGCAGTACTTC. Protein: CASSSIAGGPREQYF.

In DNA form, the CDR3 reads TGTGCCAGCAGTTTATCCGGTGGGGGCAGGAGCCAAGCTTTCTTT. Protein sequence: CASSLSGGGRSQAFF. This sequence joins TRBV28 and TRBJ1-1, with D possibly matching TRBD1 (6 bases). In germline, CDR1 is MDHEN, CDR2 SYDVKM. Trimming pared 1 base from V and 9 bases from J, leaving 18 bases between. The CDR3 contains 15 residues.

The DNA for the CDR3 is TGTGCCAGCAGTGCAGGGGGCGCGGTGGAAAAACTGTTTTTT. Translation gives CASSAGGAVEKLFF. V gene TRBV25-1 combines with J gene TRBJ1-4; 8 positions match TRBD1. This CDR3 spans 14 amino acids. Germline CDR1 MGHDK, CDR2 SYGVNS. V lost 4 bases and J lost 8; bases outside the gene matches: 6.

The chain joins TRBV6-5 to TRBJ1-2; 7 bases line up with TRBD1. The J segment lost 4 bases and the V segment lost 7 bases, leaving 6 bases of the junction unmatched. Germline V gene data show CDR1 as MNHEY and CDR2 as SVGAGI. The CDR3 extends over 13 amino acids. CDR3 coding DNA: TGTGCCAGCACTCCCGGGACAGCCTATGGCTACACCTTC. Translation: CASTPGTAYGYTF.